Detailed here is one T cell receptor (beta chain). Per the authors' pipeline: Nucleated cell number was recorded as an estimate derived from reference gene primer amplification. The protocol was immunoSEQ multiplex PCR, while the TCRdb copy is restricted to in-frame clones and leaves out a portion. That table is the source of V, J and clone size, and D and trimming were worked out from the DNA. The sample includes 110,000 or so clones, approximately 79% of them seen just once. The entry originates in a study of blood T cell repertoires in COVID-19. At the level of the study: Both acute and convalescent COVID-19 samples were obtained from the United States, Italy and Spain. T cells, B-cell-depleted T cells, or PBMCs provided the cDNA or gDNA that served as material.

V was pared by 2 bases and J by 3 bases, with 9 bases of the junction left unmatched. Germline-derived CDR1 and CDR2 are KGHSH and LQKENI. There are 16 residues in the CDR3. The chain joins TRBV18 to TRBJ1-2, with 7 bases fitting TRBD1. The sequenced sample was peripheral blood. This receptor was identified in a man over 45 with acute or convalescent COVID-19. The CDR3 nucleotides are TGTGCCAGCTCACCATTAATGGAGGGGGCTGACTATGGCTACACCTTC. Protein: CASSPLMEGADYGYTF. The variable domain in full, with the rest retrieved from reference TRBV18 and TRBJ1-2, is NAGVMQNPRHLVRRRGQEARLRCSPMKGHSHVYWYRQLPEEGLKFMVYLQKENIIDESGMPKERFSAEFPKEGPSILRIQQVVRGDSAAYFCASSPLMEGADYGYTFGSGTRLTVV.